These 25 T cell receptor beta chains were all obtained from the same sample, sequenced in a study of cytomegalovirus exposure and HLA in healthy donors. PCR primers comprised 60 Vbeta and 13 Jbeta primers. The method was immunoSEQ multiplex PCR; TCRdb's version includes in-frame clones alone and lacks a portion of them. The repertoire holds around 100,000 clones, around three quarters seen once, with 10% in the top ten. The source material was PBMCs. All receptors come from a woman between 18 and 29 years old in good health and CMV-seropositive.

The chain carries TRBV4-3 and TRBJ1-1; D gene ambiguous. V was shortened by 0 bases and J by 0 bases, with 5 bases between the two germline ends. CDR3 length: 14 amino acids. Per germline, CDR1 LGHNA and CDR2 YSLEER. This chain's CDR3 is CASSQDTLNTEAFF. The CDR3, as DNA: TGCGCCAGCAGCCAAGATACACTGAACACTGAAGCTTTCTTT.

This clone was detected only once. This chain connects TRBV4-1 to TRBJ2-7; a weak D match, TRBD1 (6 bases). The CDR3 loop spans 16 amino acids. CDR1 MGHRA and CDR2 YSYEKL come from the germline V gene. V lost 6 bases, J lost 4 bases, and 22 bases lay in between. As DNA, the CDR3 is TGCGCCAGCAGTCGATCTACAGGGACGGCCAAATACGAGCAGTACTTC. Residues: CASSRSTGTAKYEQYF.

The rearrangement joins TRBV6-5 to TRBJ2-3, with 10 bases fitting TRBD2. The CDR3 is 16 amino acids. V lost 4 bases to trimming and J lost 4 bases; unmatched junction nucleotides: 8. Germline values: CDR1 MNHEY, CDR2 SVGAGI. CDR3 sequence (DNA): TGTGCCAGCAGTTCTCACAGGACTAGCGGATCAGATACGCAGTATTTT. This codes for CASSSHRTSGSDTQYF.

The rearrangement uses TRBV29-1 and TRBJ2-3, with D unresolved. V lost 1 base, J lost 2 bases, and 7 bases lay in between. Germline CDR1 reads SQVTM; CDR2 reads ANQGSEA. This CDR3 region has 13 residues. For the CDR3, the DNA is TGCAGCGTTGAAGCGGAGCTCACAGATACGCAGTATTTT. Protein product: CSVEAELTDTQYF.

The CDR3 reads CASPLSSTDTQYF. The DNA of the CDR3 is TGTGCCAGTCCCCTATCTAGCACAGATACGCAGTATTTT. This chain links TRBV7-8 with TRBJ2-3; no clear D. The CDR3 spans 13 residues. Germline V gene data show CDR1 as SGHVS and CDR2 as FQNEAQ. V shed 9 bases and J shed 0 bases, with 10 bases lying between them. The full variable domain, with the rest looked up from reference TRBV7-8 and TRBJ2-3, is GAGVSQSPRYKVAKRGQDVALRCDPISGHVSLFWYQQALGQGPEFLTYFQNEAQLDKSGLPSDRFFAERPEGSVSTLKIQRTQQEDSAVYLCASPLSSTDTQYFGPGTRLTVL.

V usage is TRBV27 and J usage is TRBJ2-7, with TRBD2 as a possible D gene (5 bases). V gave up 3 bases and J gave up 3 bases, with 9 bases separating them. Germline CDR1 MNHEY, CDR2 SMNVEV (reference sequence). The CDR3 is 13 amino acids. This CDR3 is CASSFRDSYEQYF. The CDR3 DNA sequence: TGTGCCAGCAGTTTTCGGGATAGCTACGAGCAGTACTTC.

DNA of the CDR3: TGTGCCAGCAGCTTATCCGCGGGGGGGCCGGTTAATGAGCAGTTCTTC. Its protein is CASSLSAGGPVNEQFF. This chain uses TRBV7-3 with TRBJ2-1; 9 bases fit TRBD2. The ends lost 2 bases at V and 7 bases at J; junction bases unmatched: 9. This CDR3 has 16 residues. The germline V gene has CDR1 SGHTA and CDR2 FQGTGA.

V and J are TRBV4-3 and TRBJ1-1, with D perhaps matching TRBD1 (5 bases). The CDR3 sequence is 15 residues long. Trimming took 4 bases from V and 4 from J, leaving 16 bases between them. Germline assignment: CDR1 LGHNA and CDR2 YSLEER. In nucleotides, the CDR3 is TGCGCCAGCAGCCGAGGAGGGGCAGCGCCCACTGAAGCTTTCTTT. Translation gives CASSRGGAAPTEAFF.

The chain couples TRBV14 to TRBJ2-1; 8 bases fit TRBD2. The CDR3 is made up of 14 amino acids. In germline, CDR1 is SGHDN, CDR2 FVKESK. V dropped 5 bases and J dropped 8; count of bases not matched to a gene: 8. Written as DNA, the CDR3 is TGTGCCAGCAGCATGATAGCGGGATTGTATGAGCAGTTCTTC. Translation gives CASSMIAGLYEQFF.

The V call is TRBV2, the J call TRBJ2-6, with a weak D call TRBD2 (6 bases). The CDR3 extends over 16 amino acids. The germline gives CDR1 SNHLY, CDR2 FYNNEI. Trimming removed 3 bases at V and 1 base at J, with 10 bases between. Written as DNA, the CDR3 is TGTGCCAGCAGTGACGCGGGGTTTTCTGGGGCCAACGTCCTGACTTTC. It yields the protein CASSDAGFSGANVLTF.

V is TRBV28 and J is TRBJ1-3; D is unresolved. The V gene's germline CDR1 is MDHEN and CDR2 SYDVKM. V was shortened by 3 bases and J by 5 bases, with 5 bases between the two germline ends. The CDR3 has 12 amino acids. In nucleotides, the CDR3 is TGTGCCAGCAGTTTCAGAAGAAACACCATATATTTT. This codes for CASSFRRNTIYF.

This clone was recorded a few times. Other DNA sequences of this sample code for an identical CDR3. This chain joins TRBV29-1 and TRBJ1-1; TRBD1 is a possible D gene (6 bases). Trimming shortened V by 0 bases and J by 1 base, and 6 bases separated the two germline ends. This CDR3 comprises 13 residues. From germline, CDR1 is SQVTM and CDR2 ANQGSEA. DNA for the CDR3: TGCAGCGTTGAAGAACAGGGGAACACTGAAGCTTTCTTT. Protein product: CSVEEQGNTEAFF.

This clone was detected only once. This chain links TRBV5-1 with TRBJ2-1, with D uncertain. The CDR3 has 15 amino acids. Germline V CDR1 and CDR2: SGHRS, YFSETQ. Trimming pared 2 bases from V and 6 bases from J, leaving 15 bases between. The CDR3 region has the DNA TGCGCCAGCAGCTTCGGTCTACCGATGCCCAATGAGCAGTTCTTC. Its translation: CASSFGLPMPNEQFF.

The chain links TRBV4-2 to TRBJ2-7; D possibly corresponds to TRBD2 (5 bases). Trimming cost V 3 bases and J 7 bases, with 16 bases left between them. Germline CDR1 reads LGHNA; CDR2 reads YNFKEQ. The CDR3 runs to 14 residues. The CDR3 DNA is TGTGCCAGCAGCCACGGAGGAGATGTGAGGGAGCAGTACTTC. As protein: CASSHGGDVREQYF.

This chain uses TRBV25-1 with TRBJ1-6, with TRBD1 identical over 7 bases. The CDR3 length is 15 residues. Trimming at V came to 7 bases and at J to 0 bases, leaving 3 bases not matched to a gene. CDR1 MGHDK and CDR2 SYGVNS come from the germline V gene. In DNA form, the CDR3 reads TGTGCCAGCAACCAGGGGGGCTCCTATAATTCACCCCTCCACTTT. Protein: CASNQGGSYNSPLHF. The whole variable domain, remainder taken from reference TRBV25-1 and TRBJ1-6, is EADIYQTPRYLVIGTGKKITLECSQTMGHDKMYWYQQDPGMELHLIHYSYGVNSTEKGDLSSESTVSRIRTEHFPLTLESARPSHTSQYLCASNQGGSYNSPLHFGNGTRLTVT.

This sequence joins TRBV27 and TRBJ1-1; D is possibly TRBD1 (5 bases). Trimming removed 2 bases from V and 1 base from J, with 8 bases in between. The CDR3 has 14 residues. Germline values: CDR1 MNHEY, CDR2 SMNVEV (reference sequence). The CDR3 spells CASSLQGRNTEAFF. In nucleotides, the CDR3 is TGTGCCAGCAGTTTACAGGGCCGGAACACTGAAGCTTTCTTT.

The rearrangement joins TRBV5-1 to TRBJ1-1; 9 positions match TRBD1. V shed 3 bases and J 1 base; nucleotides not matched to a gene: 1. Germline-derived CDR1 and CDR2 are SGHRS and YFSETQ. This CDR3 is 14 amino acids long. The CDR3, as DNA: TGCGCCAGCAGCTCGGGACAGGGGAACACTGAAGCTTTCTTT. This gives the protein CASSSGQGNTEAFF.

The chain uses TRBV7-9 and TRBJ1-1; 7 nucleotides line up with TRBD1. Losses at the gene ends were 8 bases for V and 4 bases for J; bases not matched to a gene: 13. This CDR3 comprises 15 residues. Germline lookup yields CDR1 SEHNR and CDR2 FQNEAQ (reference sequence). The CDR3 sequence: CASGLPGAGGTEAFF. The DNA of the CDR3 is TGTGCCAGCGGGCTACCCGGGGCAGGGGGCACTGAAGCTTTCTTT.

V usage is TRBV5-1 and J usage is TRBJ2-5; D uncertain. Trimming shortened V by 1 base and J by 2 bases, and 15 bases separated the two germline ends. The germline CDR1 and CDR2 sequences are SGHRS and YFSETQ. This CDR3 comprises 16 residues. The CDR3 sequence is CASSLLPRGEQETQYF. Here the CDR3 DNA reads TGCGCCAGCAGCTTGTTGCCCAGAGGAGAACAAGAGACCCAGTACTTC.

The V call is TRBV19, the J call TRBJ2-6; possible D gene TRBD1, 6 bases. The CDR3 is 16 residues long. The V end lost 8 bases, the J end lost 1 base, and 15 bases lay between the germline ends. Germline loops: CDR1 LNHDA, CDR2 SQIVND (reference sequence). The CDR3 DNA is TGTGCCAGTGGCAGAATAACAGGGTCTGGGGCCAACGTCCTGACTTTC. It translates to CASGRITGSGANVLTF.

The rearrangement joins TRBV5-8 to TRBJ2-7; TRBD2 agrees at 7 bases. Per germline, CDR1 SGHTS and CDR2 YDEGEE. The ends lost 0 bases at V and 5 bases at J; junction bases unmatched: 5. CDR3 length equals 14 residues. DNA of the CDR3: TGTGCCAGCAGCTTGGCCTTGGGGGGGAACGAGCAGTACTTC. Translation gives CASSLALGGNEQYF.

The sample holds a few counts of this clone. The chain joins TRBV4-2 to TRBJ2-3; 8 positions agree with TRBD1. The length of the CDR3 is 15 residues. Germline CDR1 LGHNA, CDR2 YNFKEQ. V lost 4 bases, J lost 4 bases, and 7 bases stayed unmatched. This chain's CDR3 is CASSPQDRAADTQYF. CDR3 DNA: TGTGCCAGCAGCCCCCAGGACAGGGCGGCAGATACGCAGTATTTT.

This clone has a handful of counts. The CDR3 DNA is TGTGCCAGCAGCTTAGCAGGGACAGGCTATGGCTACACCTTC. It translates to CASSLAGTGYGYTF. The chain links TRBV7-8 to TRBJ1-2, with 8 bases fitting TRBD1. V dropped 0 bases and J dropped 4; count of bases not matched to a gene: 1. The CDR3 spans 14 residues. Germline V gene sequence: CDR1 SGHVS, CDR2 FQNEAQ.

This rearrangement joins TRBV6-5 to TRBJ2-1, with a weak D call TRBD2 (7 bases). CDR3 length equals 15 residues. V was trimmed by 6 bases and J by 9 bases, leaving 21 bases between them. Germline V lookup: CDR1 MNHEY, CDR2 SVGAGI. CDR3 coding DNA: TGTGCCAGCAGCCCCACTCTGGGGGGGCAAAGTGAGCAGTTCTTC. Its translation is CASSPTLGGQSEQFF.

The gene calls are TRBV27 and TRBJ2-7, with TRBD2 matching 14 bases. Germline V gene data show CDR1 as MNHEY and CDR2 as SMNVEV (reference sequence). After removal of 4 bases from V and 2 bases from J, the junction contained 13 bases not matched to a gene. The CDR3 has 19 residues. CDR3 coding DNA: TGTGCCAGCAGTTCCCGAACAACCGGGACTAGCGGGAGTCCCTACGAGCAGTACTTC. Translating gives CASSSRTTGTSGSPYEQYF.